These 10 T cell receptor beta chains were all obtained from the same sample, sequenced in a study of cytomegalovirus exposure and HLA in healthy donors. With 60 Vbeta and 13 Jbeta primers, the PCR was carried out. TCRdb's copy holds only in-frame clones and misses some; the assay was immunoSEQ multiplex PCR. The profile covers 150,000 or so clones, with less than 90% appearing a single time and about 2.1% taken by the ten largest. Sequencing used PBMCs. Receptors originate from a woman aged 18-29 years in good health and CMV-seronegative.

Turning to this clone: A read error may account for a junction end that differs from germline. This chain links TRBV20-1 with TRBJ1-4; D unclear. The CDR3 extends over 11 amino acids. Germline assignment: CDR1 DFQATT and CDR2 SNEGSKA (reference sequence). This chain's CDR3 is CSAGDLRRTVF. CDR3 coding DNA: TGCAGTGCTGGGGATTTGCGGCGGACTGTTTTT.

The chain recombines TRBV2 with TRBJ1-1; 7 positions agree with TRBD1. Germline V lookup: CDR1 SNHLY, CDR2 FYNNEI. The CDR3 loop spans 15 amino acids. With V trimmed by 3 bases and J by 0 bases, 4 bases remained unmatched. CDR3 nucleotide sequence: TGTGCCAGCAGTGAGGTCACAGGGGTGAACACTGAAGCTTTCTTT. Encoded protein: CASSEVTGVNTEAFF.

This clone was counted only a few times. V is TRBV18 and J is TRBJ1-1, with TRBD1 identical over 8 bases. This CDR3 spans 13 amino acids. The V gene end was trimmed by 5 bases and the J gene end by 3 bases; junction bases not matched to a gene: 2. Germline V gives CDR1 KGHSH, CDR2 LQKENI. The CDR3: CASSTTGDTEAFF. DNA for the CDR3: TGTGCCAGCTCAACGACAGGGGACACTGAAGCTTTCTTT.

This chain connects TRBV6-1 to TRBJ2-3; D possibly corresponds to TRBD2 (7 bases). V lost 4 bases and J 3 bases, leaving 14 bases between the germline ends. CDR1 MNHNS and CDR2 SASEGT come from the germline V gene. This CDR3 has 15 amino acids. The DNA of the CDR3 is TGTGCCAGCAGTGGCCAGAGGGGGGGAACAGATACGCAGTATTTT. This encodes CASSGQRGGTDTQYF.

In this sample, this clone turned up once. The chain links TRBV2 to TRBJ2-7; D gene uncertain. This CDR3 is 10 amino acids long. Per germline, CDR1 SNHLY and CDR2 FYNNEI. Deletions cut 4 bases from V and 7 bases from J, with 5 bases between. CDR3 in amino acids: CASSVLEQYF. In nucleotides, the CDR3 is TGTGCCAGCAGTGTGTTAGAGCAGTACTTC.

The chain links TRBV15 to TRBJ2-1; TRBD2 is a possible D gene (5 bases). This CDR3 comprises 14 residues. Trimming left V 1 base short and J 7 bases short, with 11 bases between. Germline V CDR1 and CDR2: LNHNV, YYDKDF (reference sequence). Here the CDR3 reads CATSRGDEGNEQFF. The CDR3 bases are TGTGCCACCAGCAGAGGAGATGAGGGTAATGAGCAGTTCTTC.

CDR3 nucleotides: TGCGCCAGCAGCCAAGTCGTCGTTACCTACGAGCAGTACTTC. This encodes CASSQVVVTYEQYF. The chain recombines TRBV4-1 with TRBJ2-7; unclear D gene. CDR3 length: 14 residues. Trimming stripped 1 base from V and 2 bases from J, with 9 bases between. Germline CDR1 reads MGHRA; CDR2 reads YSYEKL.

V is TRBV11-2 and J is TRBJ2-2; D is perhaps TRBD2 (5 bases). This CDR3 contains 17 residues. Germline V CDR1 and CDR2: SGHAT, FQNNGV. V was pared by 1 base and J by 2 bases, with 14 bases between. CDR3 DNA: TGTGCCAGCAGCTTAGTATGGGAGCGGATAAACACCGGGGAGCTGTTTTTT. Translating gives CASSLVWERINTGELFF.

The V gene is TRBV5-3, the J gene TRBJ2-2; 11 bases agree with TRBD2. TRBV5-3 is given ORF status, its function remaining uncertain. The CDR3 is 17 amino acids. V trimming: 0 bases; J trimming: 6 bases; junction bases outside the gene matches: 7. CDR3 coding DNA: TGTGCCAGAAGCTTGGGACTAGCGGGGTTTCCATCCGGGGAGCTGTTTTTT. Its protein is CARSLGLAGFPSGELFF.

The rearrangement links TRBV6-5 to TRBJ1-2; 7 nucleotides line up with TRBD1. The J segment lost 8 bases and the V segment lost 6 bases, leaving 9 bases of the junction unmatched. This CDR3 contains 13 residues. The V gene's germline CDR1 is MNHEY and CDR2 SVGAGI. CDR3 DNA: TGTGCCAGCAGACCCGGGACAGTAAAGGGCTACACCTTC. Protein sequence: CASRPGTVKGYTF.